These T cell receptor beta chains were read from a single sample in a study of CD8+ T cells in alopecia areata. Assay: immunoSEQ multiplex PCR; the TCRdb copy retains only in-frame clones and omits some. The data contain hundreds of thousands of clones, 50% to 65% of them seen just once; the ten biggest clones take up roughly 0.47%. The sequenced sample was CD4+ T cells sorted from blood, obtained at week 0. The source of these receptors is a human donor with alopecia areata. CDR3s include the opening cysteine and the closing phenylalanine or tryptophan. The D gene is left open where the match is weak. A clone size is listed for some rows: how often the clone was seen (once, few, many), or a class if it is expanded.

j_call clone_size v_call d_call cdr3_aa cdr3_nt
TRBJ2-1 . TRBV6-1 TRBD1 CASSEGTGDFF TGTGCCAGCAGTGAAGGGACAGGGGATTTCTTC
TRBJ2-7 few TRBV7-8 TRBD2 CASSPRGLAGGFSYEQYF TGTGCCAGCAGCCCCCGGGGGCTAGCGGGAGGCTTCTCCTACGAGCAGTACTTC
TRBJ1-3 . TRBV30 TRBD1 CAWSARGVTGNTIYF TGTGCCTGGAGCGCCAGGGGGGTAACTGGAAACACCATATATTTT
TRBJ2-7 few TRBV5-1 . CASSLGQASYEQYF TGCGCCAGCAGCTTGGGACAGGCCTCCTACGAGCAGTACTTC
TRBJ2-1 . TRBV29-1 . CSVADEQFF TGCAGCGTTGCCGATGAGCAGTTCTTC
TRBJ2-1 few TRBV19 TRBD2 CASSQGGSSYNEQFF TGTGCCAGTAGCCAGGGAGGGAGCTCCTACAATGAGCAGTTCTTC
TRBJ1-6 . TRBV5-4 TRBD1 CASSDTGVGSYNSPLHF TGTGCCAGCAGCGATACAGGGGTCGGCTCCTATAATTCACCCCTCCACTTT
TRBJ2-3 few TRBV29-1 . CSVISPAETQYF TGCAGCGTAATATCCCCAGCCGAGACGCAGTATTTT
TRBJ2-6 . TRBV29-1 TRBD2 CSVLPGGSIHSGANVLTF TGCAGCGTTTTGCCGGGGGGTTCGATCCACTCTGGGGCCAACGTCCTGACTTTC
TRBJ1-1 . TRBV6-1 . CASTVRGANTEAFF TGTGCCAGCACCGTTAGGGGGGCGAACACTGAAGCTTTCTTT
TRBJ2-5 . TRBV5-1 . CASSLAIGGGSQETQYF TGCGCCAGCAGCTTGGCCATAGGCGGGGGCAGCCAAGAGACCCAGTACTTC
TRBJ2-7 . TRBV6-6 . CASCNELFTYEQYF TGTGCCAGCTGTAACGAACTCTTCACCTACGAGCAGTACTTC
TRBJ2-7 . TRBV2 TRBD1 CASSGDRLRSYEQYF TGTGCCAGCAGCGGGGACAGGCTCCGCTCCTACGAGCAGTACTTC
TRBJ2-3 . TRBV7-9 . CASSLGGQLTDTQYF TGTGCCAGCAGCTTAGGAGGACAACTCACAGATACGCAGTATTTT
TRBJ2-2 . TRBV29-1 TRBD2 CSVVSGGRTGELFF TGCAGCGTTGTTAGCGGGGGACGGACCGGGGAGCTGTTTTTT
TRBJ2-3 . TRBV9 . CASSQDTDTQYF TGTGCCAGCAGCCAGGACACAGATACGCAGTATTTT
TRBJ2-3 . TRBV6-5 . CASSYTTAGADTQYF TGTGCCAGCAGTTACACCACCGCTGGGGCAGATACGCAGTATTTT
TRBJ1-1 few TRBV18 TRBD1 CASSLTGETEAFF TGTGCCAGCTCGCTGACAGGGGAGACTGAAGCTTTCTTT
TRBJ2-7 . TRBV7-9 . CARAGFNEQYF TGTGCCAGGGCAGGGTTCAACGAGCAGTACTTC
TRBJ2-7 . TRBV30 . CAWSVQRVSEQYF TGTGCCTGGAGTGTCCAGAGGGTTTCCGAGCAGTACTTC
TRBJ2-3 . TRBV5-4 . CASSLDARSTDTQYF TGTGCCAGCAGCTTGGACGCGCGTAGCACAGATACGCAGTATTTT
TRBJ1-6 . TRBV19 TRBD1 CASTEDPGQANSPLHF TGTGCCAGTACTGAAGACCCGGGACAGGCAAATTCACCCCTCCACTTT
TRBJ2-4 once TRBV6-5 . CASGDGNKNIQYF TGTGCCAGCGGTGACGGAAACAAAAACATTCAGTACTTC
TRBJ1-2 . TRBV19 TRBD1 CASNPRDRWSGYTF TGTGCCAGTAATCCCCGGGACAGGTGGTCCGGCTACACCTTC